Listed below are T cell receptor beta chains from one sample, sequenced in a study of cytomegalovirus exposure and HLA in healthy donors. Sequencing was performed with immunoSEQ multiplex PCR; in TCRdb, only in-frame clones are kept and a portion is missing. The sample holds under 250,000 clones, 70% to 85% seen once. Specimen: PBMCs. The receptors originated from a male donor in good health and CMV-seronegative. The CDR3 runs from the conserved cysteine through the conserved F or W. The D gene is left open where the match is weak. Clone size, where shown, is once, few, many, or a class for clones that have expanded.

TRBJ1-4 . TRBV30 . CAWSVRGSGEKLFF TGTGCCTGGAGTGTACGAGGGTCGGGCGAAAAACTGTTTTTT
TRBJ2-7 once TRBV5-8 . CASSFSTSDGYEQYF TGTGCCAGCAGCTTCAGCACTAGTGACGGCTACGAGCAGTACTTC
TRBJ2-2 . TRBV2 TRBD1 CASRPGTEPTGELFF TGTGCCAGCAGGCCCGGGACAGAGCCAACCGGGGAGCTGTTTTTT
TRBJ1-2 . TRBV7-2 . CASSSGPTQGKGGYTF TGTGCCAGCAGCTCAGGGCCCACACAGGGAAAGGGAGGCTACACCTTC
TRBJ2-2 . TRBV5-1 TRBD1 CASSPRQGPTGELFF TGCGCCAGCAGCCCCAGACAGGGCCCCACCGGGGAGCTGTTTTTT
TRBJ2-3 . TRBV5-6 TRBD1 CASSSGQGADTQYF TGTGCCAGCAGCTCCGGACAGGGGGCAGATACGCAGTATTTT
TRBJ2-1 . TRBV6-4 TRBD2 CASRRREGASYNEQFF TGTGCCAGCAGGAGGCGGGAGGGCGCCTCCTACAATGAGCAGTTCTTC
TRBJ2-5 . TRBV9 . CASSMGGPQETQYF TGTGCCAGCAGTATGGGGGGGCCCCAAGAGACCCAGTACTTC
TRBJ2-1 . TRBV5-6 TRBD2 CASSLLAGGGNEQFF TGTGCCAGCAGCTTGCTAGCGGGAGGAGGGAATGAGCAGTTCTTC
TRBJ2-1 once TRBV29-1 TRBD2 CSVPTGLVRDEQFF TGCAGCGTTCCGACGGGACTAGTGCGCGATGAGCAGTTCTTC
TRBJ1-1 once TRBV4-1 TRBD1 CASSQDRTDLRNTEAFF TGCGCCAGCAGCCAGGACAGGACAGACCTTCGGAACACTGAAGCTTTCTTT
TRBJ2-1 . TRBV9 TRBD2 CASSGHGVEIAGTPLSYNEQFF TGTGCCAGCAGCGGCCATGGGGTGGAGATAGCGGGAACCCCCCTCTCCTACAATGAGCAGTTCTTC
TRBJ1-4 . TRBV5-1 TRBD1 CASSPPGQDNEKLFF TGCGCCAGCAGCCCACCGGGACAGGATAATGAAAAACTGTTTTTT
TRBJ2-1 once TRBV5-1 TRBD1 CASSLLGQGDYEQFF TGCGCCAGCAGCTTGTTGGGACAGGGGGATTATGAGCAGTTCTTC
TRBJ2-3 . TRBV18 . CASSWGPDTQYF TGTGCCAGCTCATGGGGGCCAGATACGCAGTATTTT
TRBJ2-1 . TRBV5-4 TRBD2 CASSFRGDEQFF TGTGCCAGCAGCTTTCGGGGGGATGAGCAGTTCTTC
TRBJ2-7 few TRBV12-2 . CASRGGQRSSYEQYF TGTGCAAGCCGGGGGGGGCAGAGGAGCTCCTACGAGCAGTACTTC
TRBJ1-2 . TRBV18 . CASTQQGDYGYTF TGTGCCAGCACACAACAGGGTGACTATGGCTACACCTTC
TRBJ2-2 . TRBV9 TRBD2 CASSVVGLAEDTGELFF TGTGCCAGCAGCGTAGTGGGACTAGCGGAGGACACCGGGGAGCTGTTTTTT
TRBJ1-2 . TRBV9 . CASSVELWGGSGYTF TGTGCCAGCAGCGTAGAACTGTGGGGAGGCAGCGGCTACACCTTC
TRBJ2-2 . TRBV28 . CASISTGELFF TGTGCCAGCATATCCACCGGGGAGCTGTTTTTT
TRBJ1-4 . TRBV11-2 . CASSLGTARNEKLFF TGTGCCAGCAGCTTAGGGACAGCTCGTAATGAAAAACTGTTTTTT
TRBJ1-1 . TRBV4-2 TRBD1 CASRTGEMNTEAFF TGTGCCAGCAGAACAGGGGAGATGAACACTGAAGCTTTCTTT
TRBJ2-3 once TRBV19 . CASSILLRLGVDTQYF TGTGCCAGTAGTATTCTCCTAAGACTAGGGGTAGATACGCAGTATTTT
TRBJ2-5 . TRBV2 . CASSPGRGIETQYF TGTGCCAGCAGCCCGGGCAGGGGTATAGAGACCCAGTACTTC
TRBJ1-5 few TRBV6-5 . CASSLQGHGPQHF TGTGCCAGCAGTCTACAGGGTCATGGGCCCCAGCATTTT
TRBJ1-1 . TRBV21-1 . CASSKSWAVGLNTEAFF TGTGCCAGCAGCAAGAGCTGGGCGGTGGGGCTGAACACTGAAGCTTTCTTT
TRBJ2-3 . TRBV29-1 TRBD1 CSVEDRDRLLTLDTQYF TGCAGCGTTGAAGATCGGGACAGATTGTTGACCCTGGATACGCAGTATTTT
TRBJ2-3 . TRBV7-3 . CASSSDSGTDTQYF TGTGCCAGCAGCTCAGACTCGGGCACAGATACGCAGTATTTT
TRBJ1-2 . TRBV5-1 . CASSLGPGDYGYTF TGCGCCAGCAGCTTGGGACCAGGCGACTATGGCTACACCTTC
TRBJ1-5 few TRBV7-9 . CASSKASSQPQHF TGTGCCAGCAGCAAAGCTTCTTCTCAGCCCCAGCATTTT
TRBJ2-4 . TRBV7-9 TRBD1 CSSSARDRPNIQYF TGTTCCAGCAGCGCCCGGGACAGACCAAACATTCAGTACTTC
TRBJ1-1 . TRBV19 . CASSIPTGWAQGMNTEAFF TGTGCCAGTAGTATCCCCACCGGATGGGCCCAGGGCATGAACACTGAAGCTTTCTTT
TRBJ2-7 . TRBV5-6 TRBD2 CASSLLAGNYEQYF TGTGCCAGCAGCTTACTAGCGGGGAACTACGAGCAGTACTTC
TRBJ2-7 . TRBV5-1 . CASSLTHSYYEQYF TGCGCCAGCAGCTTGACTCATTCTTACTACGAGCAGTACTTC
TRBJ2-3 . TRBV5-4 . CASSSPGASAWDTDTQYF TGTGCCAGCAGCTCACCTGGAGCTAGCGCCTGGGATACAGATACGCAGTATTTT
TRBJ2-1 . TRBV28 . CASSLTVNEQFF TGTGCCAGCAGTTTAACTGTGAATGAGCAGTTCTTC
TRBJ1-5 . TRBV19 TRBD1 CASSTQTGGRNQPQHF TGTGCCAGTAGTACCCAGACAGGGGGTCGGAATCAGCCCCAGCATTTT
TRBJ1-2 . TRBV19 . CASSRSPVETNYGYTF TGTGCCAGTAGTCGATCCCCCGTGGAGACCAACTATGGCTACACCTTC
TRBJ1-4 few TRBV30 . CAWIPRGYTNEKLFF TGTGCCTGGATCCCCCGGGGGTATACTAATGAAAAACTGTTTTTT
TRBJ2-7 . TRBV5-1 TRBD1 CASSWDRDYGQYF TGCGCCAGCAGCTGGGACAGGGACTACGGGCAGTACTTC
TRBJ2-1 . TRBV11-1 TRBD1 CASSPNRGPEQFF TGTGCCAGCAGCCCGAACAGGGGGCCTGAGCAGTTCTTC
TRBJ2-7 . TRBV7-3 TRBD2 CASSIAAGGAYEQYF TGTGCCAGCAGCATCGCGGCGGGAGGGGCCTACGAGCAGTACTTC
TRBJ2-7 . TRBV7-2 . CASSLLPDYGSYEQYF TGTGCCAGCAGCTTGTTACCCGACTATGGTTCCTACGAGCAGTACTTC
TRBJ2-2 . TRBV11-3 . CASSLSRRAGELFF TGTGCCAGCAGCCTCTCCCGGAGAGCCGGGGAGCTGTTTTTT
TRBJ2-7 . TRBV5-1 TRBD2 CASSLGLAPISSYEQYF TGCGCCAGCAGCTTGGGACTAGCGCCGATTAGCTCCTACGAGCAGTACTTC
TRBJ1-4 . TRBV5-6 TRBD1 CASSHRGGNEKLFF TGTGCCAGCAGCCACAGGGGGGGAAATGAAAAACTGTTTTTT
TRBJ2-5 . TRBV6-1 TRBD1 CASSRTGRGETQYF TGTGCCAGCAGCAGGACAGGGCGAGGGGAGACCCAGTACTTC
TRBJ1-1 . TRBV10-3 . CAIREVGAEAFF TGTGCCATCAGGGAGGTAGGGGCTGAAGCTTTCTTT
TRBJ1-5 . TRBV7-9 . CASSLDPGPQHF TGTGCCAGCAGCTTAGATCCGGGGCCCCAGCATTTT
TRBJ2-2 . TRBV9 . CASSPGGLTGELFF TGTGCCAGCAGCCCAGGAGGGCTCACCGGGGAGCTGTTTTTT
TRBJ2-7 . TRBV28 TRBD2 CASSARAGGPISEQYF TGTGCCAGCAGCGCGAGGGCGGGAGGGCCAATTAGCGAGCAGTACTTC
TRBJ2-5 . TRBV28 . CASSSRSSQETQYF TGTGCCAGCAGTTCTCGATCTAGCCAAGAGACCCAGTACTTC
TRBJ2-1 . TRBV7-2 TRBD2 CASRSLGGRARGNEQFF TGTGCCAGCAGGTCTCTAGGCGGGAGGGCTAGAGGAAATGAGCAGTTCTTC
TRBJ2-3 . TRBV6-5 . CASGADTQYF TGTGCCAGCGGAGCAGATACGCAGTATTTT
TRBJ2-3 . TRBV5-4 TRBD1 CASSLANRGSTDTQYF TGTGCCAGCAGCTTGGCAAACAGGGGAAGCACAGATACGCAGTATTTT